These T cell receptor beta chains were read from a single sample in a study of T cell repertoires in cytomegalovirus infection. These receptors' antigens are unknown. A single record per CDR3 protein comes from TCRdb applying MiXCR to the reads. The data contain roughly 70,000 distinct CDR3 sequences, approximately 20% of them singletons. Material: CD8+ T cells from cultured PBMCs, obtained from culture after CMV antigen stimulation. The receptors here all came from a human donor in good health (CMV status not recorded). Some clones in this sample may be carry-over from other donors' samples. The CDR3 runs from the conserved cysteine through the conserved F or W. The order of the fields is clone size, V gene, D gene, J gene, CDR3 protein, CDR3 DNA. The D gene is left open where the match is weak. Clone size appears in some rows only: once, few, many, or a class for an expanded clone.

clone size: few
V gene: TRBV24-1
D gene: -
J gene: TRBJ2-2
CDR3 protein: CATAGLLNTGELFF
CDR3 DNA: TGTGCCACCGCAGGGCTACTGAACACCGGGGAGCTGTTTTTT

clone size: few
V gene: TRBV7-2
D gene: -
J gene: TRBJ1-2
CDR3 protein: CASSPTLWRGFSYGYTF
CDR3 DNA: TGTGCCAGCAGTCCCACCCTTTGGCGAGGGTTCAGCTATGGCTACACCTTC

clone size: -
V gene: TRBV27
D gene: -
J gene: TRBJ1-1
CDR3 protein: CASSLVRPNTEAFF
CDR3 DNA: TGTGCCAGCAGTTTGGTCAGACCAAACACTGAAGCTTTCTTT

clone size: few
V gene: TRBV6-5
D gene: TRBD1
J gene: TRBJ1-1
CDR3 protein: CASSTRQGSNHNEAFF
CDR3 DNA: TGTGCCAGCAGTACCCGACAGGGGAGTAACCATAATGAAGCTTTCTTT

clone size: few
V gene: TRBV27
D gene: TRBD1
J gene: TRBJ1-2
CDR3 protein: CASSPSLGDRVYGYTF
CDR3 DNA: TGTGCCAGCAGTCCCTCTTTGGGGGACAGGGTATATGGCTACACCTTC

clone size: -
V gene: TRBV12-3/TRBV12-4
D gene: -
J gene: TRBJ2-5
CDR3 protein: CASSSGPLDQYF
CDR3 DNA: TGTGCCAGCAGCTCCGGGCCTCTGGACCAGTACTTC

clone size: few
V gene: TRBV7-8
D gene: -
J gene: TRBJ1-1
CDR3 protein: CASSYLGGTEAFF
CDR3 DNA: TGTGCCAGCAGCTACCTTGGGGGAACTGAAGCTTTCTTT

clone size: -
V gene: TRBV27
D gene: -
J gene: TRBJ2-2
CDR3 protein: CASRSFSGELFF
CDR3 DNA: TGTGCCAGCAGATCCTTTTCGGGGGAGCTGTTTTTT

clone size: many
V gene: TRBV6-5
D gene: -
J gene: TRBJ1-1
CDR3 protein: CASSPGGNTEAFF
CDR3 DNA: TGTGCCAGCAGCCCCGGGGGAAACACTGAAGCTTTCTTT

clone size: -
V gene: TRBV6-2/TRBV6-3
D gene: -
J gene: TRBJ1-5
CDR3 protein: CASSNDRRPNQPQHF
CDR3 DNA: TGTGCCAGCAGTAACGACAGGAGACCCAATCAGCCCCAGCATTTT

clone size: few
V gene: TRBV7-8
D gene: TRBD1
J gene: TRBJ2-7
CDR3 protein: CASSPGQQGYEQYF
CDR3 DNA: TGTGCCAGCAGCCCGGGACAGCAAGGTTACGAGCAGTACTTC

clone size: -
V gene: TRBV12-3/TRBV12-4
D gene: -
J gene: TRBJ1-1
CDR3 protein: CASSFGAPEAFF
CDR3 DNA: TGTGCCAGCAGTTTTGGGGCGCCCGAAGCTTTCTTT

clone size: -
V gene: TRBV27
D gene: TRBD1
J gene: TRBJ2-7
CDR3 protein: CASWDRAEQYF
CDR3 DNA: TGTGCCAGCTGGGACAGGGCCGAGCAGTACTTC

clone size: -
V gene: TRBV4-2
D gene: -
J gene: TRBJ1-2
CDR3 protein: CASSQEAGYYGYTF
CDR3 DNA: TGTGCCAGCAGCCAAGAGGCGGGATACTATGGCTACACCTTC

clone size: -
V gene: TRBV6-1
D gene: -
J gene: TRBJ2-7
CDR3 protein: CASSESKPYEQYF
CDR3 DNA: TGTGCCAGCAGTGAAAGCAAGCCCTACGAGCAGTACTTC

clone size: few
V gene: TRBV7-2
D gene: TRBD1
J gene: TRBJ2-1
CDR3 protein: CASSSPGQAASYNEQFF
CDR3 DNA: TGTGCCAGCAGCTCTCCGGGACAGGCCGCCTCCTACAATGAGCAGTTCTTC

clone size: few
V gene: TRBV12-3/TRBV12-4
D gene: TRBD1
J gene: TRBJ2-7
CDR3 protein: CASSSGTVAYEQYF
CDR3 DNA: TGTGCCAGCAGTTCCGGGACAGTTGCCTACGAGCAGTACTTC

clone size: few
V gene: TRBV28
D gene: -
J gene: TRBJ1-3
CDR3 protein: CASSFGSGDTIYF
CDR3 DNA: TGTGCCAGCAGTTTCGGGAGTGGGGACACCATATATTTT

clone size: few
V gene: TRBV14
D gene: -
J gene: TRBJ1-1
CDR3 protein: CASSFAGVNTEAFF
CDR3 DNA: TGTGCCAGCAGCTTTGCGGGAGTGAACACTGAAGCTTTCTTT

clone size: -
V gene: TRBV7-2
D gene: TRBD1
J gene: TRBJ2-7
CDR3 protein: CASSLGDRGTYEQYF
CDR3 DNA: TGTGCCAGCAGCTTAGGGGACAGGGGAACCTACGAGCAGTACTTC

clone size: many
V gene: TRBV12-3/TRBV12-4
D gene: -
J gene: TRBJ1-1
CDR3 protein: CASSLSPNTEAFF
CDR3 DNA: TGTGCCAGCAGTTTGTCGCCGAACACTGAAGCTTTCTTT

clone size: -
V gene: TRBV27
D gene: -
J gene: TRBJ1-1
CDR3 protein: CASRTAGASSTEAFF
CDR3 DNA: TGTGCCAGCCGTACCGCGGGGGCGTCGAGCACTGAAGCTTTCTTT

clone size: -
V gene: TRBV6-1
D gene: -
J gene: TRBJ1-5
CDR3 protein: CASSLFRSNQPQHF
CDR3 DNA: TGTGCCAGCAGCTTATTTAGGTCCAATCAGCCCCAGCATTTT

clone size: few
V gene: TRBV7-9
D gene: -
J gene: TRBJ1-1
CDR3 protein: CASSRPNTEAFF
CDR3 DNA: TGTGCCAGCAGCCGACCGAACACTGAAGCTTTCTTT

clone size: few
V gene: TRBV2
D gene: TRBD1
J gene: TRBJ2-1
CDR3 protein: CASRGQEQFF
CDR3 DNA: TGTGCCAGCAGGGGACAGGAGCAGTTCTTC

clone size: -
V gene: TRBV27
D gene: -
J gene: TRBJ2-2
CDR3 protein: CASSLMAGDTGELFF
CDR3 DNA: TGTGCCAGCAGTTTGATGGCAGGGGACACCGGGGAGCTGTTTTTT

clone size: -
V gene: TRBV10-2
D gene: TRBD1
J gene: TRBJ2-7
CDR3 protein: CASLDRGRPYEQYF
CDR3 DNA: TGCGCCAGCTTAGACAGGGGCCGGCCCTACGAGCAGTACTTC

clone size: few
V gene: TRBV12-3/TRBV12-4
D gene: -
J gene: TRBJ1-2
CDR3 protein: CASSFPAIINYGYTF
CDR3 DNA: TGTGCCAGCAGTTTTCCCGCAATCATAAACTATGGCTACACCTTC

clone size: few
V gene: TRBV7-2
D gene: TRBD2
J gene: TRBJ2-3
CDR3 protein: CASSLTSGEADTQYF
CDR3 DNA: TGTGCCAGCAGCTTAACGAGCGGGGAGGCAGATACGCAGTATTTT

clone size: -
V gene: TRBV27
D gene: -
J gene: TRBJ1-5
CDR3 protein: CASSTLPGIQPQHF
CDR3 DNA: TGTGCCAGCAGCACCCTACCCGGAATTCAGCCCCAGCATTTT

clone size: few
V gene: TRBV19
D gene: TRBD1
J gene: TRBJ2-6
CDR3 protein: CASSMRDRGLSGANVLTF
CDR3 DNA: TGTGCCAGTAGTATGCGGGACAGGGGGCTGTCTGGGGCCAACGTCCTGACTTTC

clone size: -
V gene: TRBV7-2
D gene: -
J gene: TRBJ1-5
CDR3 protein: CASSLGLGQPQHF
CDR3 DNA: TGTGCCAGCAGCTTAGGTTTAGGGCAGCCCCAGCATTTT

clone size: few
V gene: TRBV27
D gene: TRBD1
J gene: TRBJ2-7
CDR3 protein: CASRAGGIPEQYF
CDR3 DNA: TGTGCCAGCAGGGCAGGGGGAATTCCCGAGCAGTACTTC

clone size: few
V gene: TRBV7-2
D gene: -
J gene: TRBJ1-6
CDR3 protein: CASRPYRPYNSPLHF
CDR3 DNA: TGTGCCAGCAGACCCTACAGACCTTATAATTCACCCCTCCACTTT

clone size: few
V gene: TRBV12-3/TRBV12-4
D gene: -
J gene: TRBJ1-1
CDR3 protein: CASSPSRWGGNTEAFF
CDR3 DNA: TGTGCCAGCAGTCCTTCCCGTTGGGGGGGGAACACTGAAGCTTTCTTT

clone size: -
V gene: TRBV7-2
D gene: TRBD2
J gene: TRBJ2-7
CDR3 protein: CASSWTSGGAVVEQYF
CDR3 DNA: TGTGCCAGCAGCTGGACTAGCGGGGGGGCCGTAGTCGAGCAGTACTTC

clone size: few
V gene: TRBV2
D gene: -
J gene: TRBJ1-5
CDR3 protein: CARTEGDNQPQHF
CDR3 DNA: TGTGCCAGGACAGAGGGAGACAATCAGCCCCAGCATTTT

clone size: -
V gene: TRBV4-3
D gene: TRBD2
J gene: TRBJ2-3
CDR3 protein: CASSQPGGGQYF
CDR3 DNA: TGCGCCAGCAGCCAGCCGGGGGGAGGGCAGTATTTT

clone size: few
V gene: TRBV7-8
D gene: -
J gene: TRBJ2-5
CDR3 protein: CASSFPWETQYF
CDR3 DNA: TGTGCCAGCAGCTTCCCATGGGAGACCCAGTACTTC

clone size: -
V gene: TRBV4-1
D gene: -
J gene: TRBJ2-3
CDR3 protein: CASSQEELAPTDTQYF
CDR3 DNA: TGCGCCAGCAGCCAAGAGGAACTAGCACCCACAGATACGCAGTATTTT

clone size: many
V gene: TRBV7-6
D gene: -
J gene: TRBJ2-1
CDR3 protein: CASSRRGNEQFF
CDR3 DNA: TGTGCCAGCAGTAGGAGGGGAAATGAGCAGTTCTTC

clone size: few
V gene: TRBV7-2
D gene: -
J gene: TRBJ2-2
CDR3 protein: CASSLAFGTGNTGELFF
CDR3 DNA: TGTGCCAGCAGCTTAGCGTTCGGAACGGGGAACACCGGGGAGCTGTTTTTT

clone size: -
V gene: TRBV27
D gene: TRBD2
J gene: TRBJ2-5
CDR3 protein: CASSLASGYQETQYF
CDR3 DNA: TGTGCCAGCAGTTTGGCTAGCGGATATCAAGAGACCCAGTACTTC

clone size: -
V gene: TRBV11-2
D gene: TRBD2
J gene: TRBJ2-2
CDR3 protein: CASSFELFETSVSVTGELFF
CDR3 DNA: TGTGCCAGCAGTTTTGAATTGTTTGAAACTAGCGTGAGTGTCACCGGGGAGCTGTTTTTT

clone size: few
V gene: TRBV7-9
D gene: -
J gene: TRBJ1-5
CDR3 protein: CASSLEGQGNQPQHF
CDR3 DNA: TGTGCCAGCAGCTTAGAAGGTCAGGGCAATCAGCCCCAGCATTTT

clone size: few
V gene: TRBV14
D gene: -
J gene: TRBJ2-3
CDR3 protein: CASSQARAFTDTQYF
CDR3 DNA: TGTGCCAGCAGCCAAGCTAGGGCATTCACAGATACGCAGTATTTT

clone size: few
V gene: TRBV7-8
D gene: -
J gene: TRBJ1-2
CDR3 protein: CASSNTGAEGIGGYTF
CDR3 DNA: TGTGCCAGCAGCAACACGGGGGCAGAAGGTATAGGTGGCTACACCTTC

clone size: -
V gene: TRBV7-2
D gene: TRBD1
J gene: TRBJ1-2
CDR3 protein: CASSYPSDRVGGYTF
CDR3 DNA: TGTGCCAGCAGCTACCCCTCGGACAGGGTAGGAGGCTACACCTTC

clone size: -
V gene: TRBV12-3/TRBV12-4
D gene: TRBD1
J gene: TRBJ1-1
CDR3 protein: CASEKDRGTNPEAFF
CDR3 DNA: TGTGCCAGCGAGAAGGACAGGGGGACAAACCCTGAAGCTTTCTTT

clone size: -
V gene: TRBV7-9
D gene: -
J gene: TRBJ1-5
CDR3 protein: CASSLVGRGEPQHF
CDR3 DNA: TGTGCCAGCAGCTTAGTGGGGCGGGGAGAGCCCCAGCATTTT